These T cell receptor beta chains were read from a single sample in a study of cytomegalovirus exposure and HLA in healthy donors. Generated by immunoSEQ multiplex PCR, the TCRdb table keeps only in-frame clones and is missing some. This repertoire includes around 34,000 clones. The material sequenced was PBMCs. Every receptor here comes from a middle-aged woman in good health and CMV-seropositive. The CDR3 runs from the conserved cysteine through the conserved F or W. D genes are given only for firm matches.

TRBJ2-2 | . | TRBV10-3 | TGTGCCATCAGTCGGACCGGGGACACCGGGGAGCTGTTTTTT | CAISRTGDTGELFF
TRBJ2-7 | . | TRBV28 | TGTGCCAGCAGCCATAGGGGGAAGAGCTCCTACGAGCAGTACTTC | CASSHRGKSSYEQYF
TRBJ2-3 | TRBD1 | TRBV28 | TGTGCCAGCAGCCACGACAGGGCAGTCGGTACGCAGTATTTT | CASSHDRAVGTQYF
TRBJ2-1 | . | TRBV27 | TGTGCCAGCAGACCGCCTGGGGAGAACACGTTCTTC | CASRPPGENTFF
TRBJ2-3 | . | TRBV5-1 | TGCGCCAGCACCACTAGCACAGATACGCAGTATTTT | CASTTSTDTQYF
TRBJ2-5 | . | TRBV9 | TGTGCCAGCAGCGTAGAGGGTACTAGCCAAGAGACCCAGTACTTC | CASSVEGTSQETQYF
TRBJ2-1 | TRBD2 | TRBV2 | TGTGCCAGCAGTTCAAGGTGGCCACTAGCGGGGAGAGACAATGAGCAGTTCTTC | CASSSRWPLAGRDNEQFF
TRBJ2-7 | . | TRBV5-1 | TGCGCCAGCAGCCCTCGGGTAGGCACCTCCTACGAGCAGTACTTC | CASSPRVGTSYEQYF
TRBJ1-1 | TRBD1 | TRBV5-1 | TGCGCCAGCAGCTTGACCCCAGGGGGCGAAACTGAAGCTTTCTTT | CASSLTPGGETEAFF
TRBJ1-4 | . | TRBV7-9 | TGTGCCAGCAGGCGAGATGAAAAACTGTTTTTT | CASRRDEKLFF
TRBJ1-2 | . | TRBV5-1 | TGCGCCAGCAGCTCCCCGGGGAGGGAGGACTATGGCTACACCTTC | CASSSPGREDYGYTF
TRBJ2-3 | . | TRBV18 | TGTGCCAGCTCACCATCCGGTCGCTCCACAGATACGCAGTATTTT | CASSPSGRSTDTQYF
TRBJ2-7 | TRBD2 | TRBV4-1 | TGCGCCAGCAGCCCAAGGATGACTAGCGGGGCCTACGAGCAGTACTTC | CASSPRMTSGAYEQYF
TRBJ2-1 | TRBD2 | TRBV7-9 | TGTGCCAGCAGCCAAGAAGCGGGAGTCCGAAATGAGCAGTTCTTC | CASSQEAGVRNEQFF
TRBJ1-1 | . | TRBV6-1 | TGTGCCAGCATCATCGGACAGTTGAACACTGAAGCTTTCTTT | CASIIGQLNTEAFF
TRBJ2-5 | . | TRBV12-1 | TGTGCCAGCAGCTTTGCACCGGGACTAGAAGAGACCCAGTACTTC | CASSFAPGLEETQYF
TRBJ1-2 | TRBD1 | TRBV7-9 | TGTGCCAGCAGCTTAGCTGCCCGGGAAGGGGGCCTTGGCTACACCTTC | CASSLAAREGGLGYTF
TRBJ2-5 | . | TRBV28 | TGTGCCAGCAGTCTCTCGGGGGTAGGGTTAGGGTTACAAGAGACCCAGTACTTC | CASSLSGVGLGLQETQYF
TRBJ2-5 | . | TRBV30 | TGTGCCTGGGCCCGCAGGGAAGGAGAGACCCAGTACTTC | CAWARREGETQYF
TRBJ2-1 | . | TRBV19 | TGTGCCAGTAGTAGTAGTTTAGCCCGGGGGACAGCCCAGTTCTTC | CASSSSLARGTAQFF
TRBJ2-5 | TRBD2 | TRBV7-3 | TGTGCCAGCAGCTCAATAGCGGGAGGGCCAGAGACCCAGTACTTC | CASSSIAGGPETQYF
TRBJ2-7 | TRBD2 | TRBV28 | TGTGCCAGCAGTCCTCCGGGACTAGCGGGTGGCTACGAGCAGTACTTC | CASSPPGLAGGYEQYF
TRBJ1-2 | . | TRBV15 | TGTGCCACCAGCAGAGTAGGCGGATATGGCTACACCTTC | CATSRVGGYGYTF
TRBJ2-2 | . | TRBV5-1 | TGCGCCAGCAGTAGACTGTTAGGGGGAACAGGGGAGCTGTTTTTT | CASSRLLGGTGELFF
TRBJ2-3 | TRBD2 | TRBV5-1 | TGCGCCAGCAGCTTGGAAGGGACTAGCGGGAGAGATACGCAGTATTTT | CASSLEGTSGRDTQYF
TRBJ1-1 | . | TRBV6-5 | TGTGCCAGCAGCCACCAAGGGGGTAACACTGAAGCTTTCTTT | CASSHQGGNTEAFF
TRBJ2-7 | . | TRBV7-9 | TGTGCCAGCAGACTAGCTGGGGGGGCTGGGTACGAGCAGTACTTC | CASRLAGGAGYEQYF
TRBJ1-4 | TRBD1 | TRBV28 | TGTGCCAGCAGTTTTTCAGGGGGCGAAGAAAAACTGTTTTTT | CASSFSGGEEKLFF
TRBJ1-5 | TRBD1 | TRBV6-5 | TGTGCCAGCAGTGCAGGGGGCTTCGGCAATCAGCCCCAGCATTTT | CASSAGGFGNQPQHF
TRBJ2-7 | TRBD2 | TRBV7-2 | TGTGCCAGCAGTCGGACTAGCGGCTCCTACGAGCAGTACTTC | CASSRTSGSYEQYF
TRBJ1-2 | . | TRBV5-1 | TGCGCCAGCAGCCCCGGCGGGGCGGGGATCGATGGCTACACCTTC | CASSPGGAGIDGYTF